Included here is one T cell receptor beta chain sequence, with context. Its specificity is not known. Sequenced material consisted of expressed TCRB transcripts (all of the isolated RNA was reverse transcribed). The method was immunoSEQ multiplex PCR; TCRdb's version includes in-frame clones alone and lacks a portion of them. This sample yields under 400,000 clones, of which around an eighth are seen a single time; about 0.017% belongs to the top ten. The data belong to a study of beta chain features in type 1 diabetes. Study outcomes and limitations: Fewer insertions but more deletions were seen at VDJ junctions in type 1 diabetes patients. The study found that naive, central memory and Treg TCRB repertoires appeared more similar in patients than in healthy donors. Type 1 diabetes patients had TCRB CDR3s that were shorter (moderately but significantly so) in all four CD4+ subsets.

Post-sort purity exceeded 95% for all sorted populations. V shed 4 bases and J 4 bases; nucleotides not matched to a gene: 6. The CDR3 length is 15 residues. Looked up from germline, CDR1 is SGHRS and CDR2 is YFSETQ. The clonotype comes from a man between 18 and 35 years old in good health. Input material: naive CD4+ T cells from blood. The rearrangement links TRBV5-1 to TRBJ2-1, with 9 positions matching TRBD1. CDR3 DNA sequence: TGCGCCAGCAGCACAGGGGGCGCATCTTACAATGAGCAGTTCTTC. Translating gives CASSTGGASYNEQFF.